This passage covers 12 T cell receptor beta chains from one sample sequenced in a study of T-cell memory formation after mild COVID-19. TCRdb itself ran the 5' RACE reads through MiXCR, one entry per CDR3 protein. The data show some 100,000 distinct CDR3 sequences, with around 10% seen just once and approximately 39% held by the top ten. Sequenced input: PBMCs or a T cell subset sorted from them (not recorded which). The receptors here all came from a man younger than 30 who had mild COVID-19 (a few samples of this study predate the infection). Cell type and time point are not known.

This sequence joins TRBV5-1 and TRBJ2-7, with D possibly called TRBD1 or TRBD2 (5 bases each). This CDR3 spans 18 amino acids. Germline CDR1 SGHRS, CDR2 YFSETQ. V was shortened by 4 bases and J by 1 base, with 24 bases between the two germline ends. The CDR3 region is CASSRGPGEGLASYEQYV. Written as DNA, the CDR3 is TGCGCCAGCAGCCGTGGGCCAGGCGAGGGGCTCGCTTCCTACGAGCAGTACGTC.

This clonotype was counted only a few times. The V gene is TRBV19, the J gene TRBJ2-1, with D maybe TRBD2 (5 bases). Trimming left V 5 bases short and J 9 bases short, with 8 bases between. CDR3 length: 11 amino acids. CDR1 is LNHDA, CDR2 SQIVND, per germline (reference sequence). CDR3 in amino acids: CASSVGIEQFF. The CDR3 DNA reads as TGTGCCAGTAGTGTCGGGATTGAGCAGTTCTTC.

This rearrangement joins TRBV12-3 or TRBV12-4 to TRBJ1-5; D possibly corresponds to TRBD1 (6 bases). The CDR3 consists of 14 residues. V was pared by 4 bases and J by 3 bases, with 10 bases between. The CDR3 DNA reads as TGTGCCAGCAGTTCGGGGGGCCTCAATCAGCCCCAGCATTTT. Amino acid sequence: CASSSGGLNQPQHF.

The gene calls are TRBV7-9 and TRBJ2-2, with D hard to call. The germline V gene has CDR1 SEHNR and CDR2 FQNEAQ (reference sequence). This CDR3 region has 15 residues. Trimming pared 0 bases from V and 0 bases from J, leaving 5 bases between. The CDR3: CASSLANPNTGELFF. For the CDR3, the DNA is TGTGCCAGCAGCTTAGCGAATCCGAACACCGGGGAGCTGTTTTTT.

This CDR3 reads CASSWEDGQLLTDTQYF. The CDR3, as DNA: TGCGCCAGCAGCTGGGAAGACGGACAGCTCCTCACAGATACGCAGTATTTT. This chain connects TRBV5-1 to TRBJ2-3; a weak D match, TRBD1 (6 bases). The CDR3 extends over 17 amino acids. V lost 3 bases to trimming and J lost 2 bases, with 19 bases between them. Germline loops: CDR1 SGHRS, CDR2 YFSETQ. The variable domain in full, with the rest retrieved from reference TRBV5-1 and TRBJ2-3, is KAGVTQTPRYLIKTRGQQVTLSCSPISGHRSVSWYQQTPGQGLQFLFEYFSETQRNKGNFPGRFSGRQFSNSRSEMNVSTLELGDSALYLCASSWEDGQLLTDTQYFGPGTRLTVL.

This clonotype has a handful of counts. The rearrangement uses TRBV6-5 and TRBJ1-1, with no clear D. CDR1 is MNHEY, CDR2 SVGAGI, per germline. The CDR3 extends over 14 amino acids. V lost 2 bases, J lost 1 base, and 8 bases lay in between. In DNA form, the CDR3 reads TGTGCCAGCAGTTACGCGCGCAAGAACACTGAAGCTTTCTTT. This sequence encodes CASSYARKNTEAFF.

The V and J genes are TRBV7-8 and TRBJ1-2, with TRBD1 matching over 8 bases. In germline, CDR1 is SGHVS, CDR2 FQNEAQ. The V segment lost 0 bases and the J segment 3 bases; nucleotides outside the gene matches: 6. There are 16 residues in the CDR3. CDR3 sequence reads: CASSLAQDRAHYGYTF. CDR3 nucleotide sequence: TGTGCCAGCAGCTTAGCCCAGGACAGGGCCCACTATGGCTACACCTTC.

DNA for the CDR3: TGTGCCACCTCGTTCGGTGAGCAGTTCTTC. It encodes CATSFGEQFF. The chain links TRBV6-2 or TRBV6-3 to TRBJ2-1, with D hard to call. The V end was cut by 10 bases, the J end by 9 bases, with 10 bases between. The CDR3 has 10 residues. Germline CDR1 and CDR2: MNHEY and SVGEGT.

This chain joins TRBV7-6 and TRBJ2-1; 12 bases are a match to TRBD2. This CDR3 has 17 residues. The V and J ends lost 4 bases and 1 base, in that order; junction bases with no gene match: 5. From germline, CDR1 is SGHVS and CDR2 FNYEAQ. The CDR3 sequence is CASSSHGLAGSYNEQFF. The CDR3 nucleotides read TGTGCCAGCAGCTCCCACGGACTAGCGGGGTCCTACAATGAGCAGTTCTTC. Drawing the rest from reference TRBV7-6 and TRBJ2-1, the complete variable domain is GAGVSQSPRYKVTKRGQDVALRCDPISGHVSLYWYRQALGQGPEFLTYFNYEAQQDKSGLPNDRFSAERPEGSISTLTIQRTEQRDSAMYRCASSSHGLAGSYNEQFFGPGTRLTVL.

This chain links TRBV11-2 with TRBJ1-5, with D unclear. CDR3 length: 14 residues. V was clipped by 1 base and J by 0 bases, with 4 bases between them. Germline V gene data show CDR1 as SGHAT and CDR2 as FQNNGV. The CDR3 bases are TGTGCCAGCAGCTTAGTAGATAGCAATCAGCCCCAGCATTTT. This sequence encodes CASSLVDSNQPQHF.

This clonotype was seen only a few times. The chain recombines TRBV24-1 with TRBJ2-5; 7 bases are shared with TRBD2. CDR1 KGHDR and CDR2 SFDVKD come from the germline V gene. The junction had 13 bases not matched to a gene; V was cut back by 8 bases and J by 2 bases. CDR3 length: 16 residues. The CDR3 sequence: CATTTEAGAGQETQYF. The CDR3 DNA reads TGTGCCACCACCACCGAGGCGGGAGCGGGGCAAGAGACCCAGTACTTC.

The sample holds a few counts of this clonotype. This chain connects TRBV4-3 to TRBJ1-2; weak D call: TRBD1 (6 bases). Trimming left V 1 base short and J 4 bases short, with 16 bases between. CDR1 and CDR2 from the germline V gene are LGHNA and YSLEER. The CDR3 is 16 residues long. The CDR3 region has the DNA TGCGCCAGCAGCCAAGGCGTACGACAGGCTGGCTATGGCTACACCTTC. It is translated as CASSQGVRQAGYGYTF.